This T cell receptor beta chain was sequenced for a study of shared clonotypes between healthy human individuals (dated by TCRdb to 2020 to 2022). For context, the study as a whole: A few men and a couple of women, aged 18 to 49 years, made up the cohort. For each donor, three plates each were used for CD4 naive and CD4 memory, two plates were used for CD8 naive, and one plate was used for CD8 memory. The study deeply sequenced blood TCR repertoires of roughly five healthy adults to estimate repertoire size and the extent of clonotype sharing between individuals. Different laboratories and diverse techniques were used to prepare libraries and sequence TCR repertoires, to increase sequencing depth and limit assay-specific biases. Between about 0.8 and 9 billion PBMCs per donor were obtained by leukapheresis. Study-wide conclusions, independent of this receptor: Based on pairwise subsampling, the degree of clonotype sharing among donors was expected to be affected by sequencing depth. Compared with non-shared clonotypes, the clonotypes found in all four sorted-subset donors had higher generation probabilities. Estimated clonotype richness was generally larger for naive than for memory subsets. Incomplete sequencing was indicated by rarefaction of sorted-subset datasets, despite the large sequencing depth. Only blood was sampled, and tissue TCR repertoires likely differ from those in blood. Sharing across a few donors was observed for 4.5% to 6.5% of naive CD4, 3% to 4% of naive CD8, 2% to 2.5% of memory CD4, and roughly 0.43% of memory CD8 clonotypes. The small number of donors limited the genetic and exposure-history diversity represented.

In regard to this clone: Its antigen remains undetermined. Per-base quality was not reported, and no clone a single base away is much larger than it.

Taken from the germline V gene (reference sequence), the CDR1 and CDR2 loops are LNHDA and SQIVND. Relative to germline, V is missing 6 bases and J is missing 7 bases, with 12 bases of the junction outside any gene match. From the cysteine up to the phenylalanine, the CDR3 has a length of 14 residues. CDR3 DNA only is kept here, 42 bases in frame from base 1. The donors were healthy, HIV-negative adults who had no recently reported acute infections or vaccinations. Every donor was a Caucasian adult residing in Nashville, Tennessee, USA. CD4+ T cells were enriched by magnetic negative selection; naive cells were then positively selected on CD45RA, and the negative fraction formed the memory subset. Blood was collected by leukapheresis, and PBMCs were isolated by Ficoll-Histopaque density gradient centrifugation and then cryopreserved in liquid nitrogen vapor phase. Analytical flow cytometry was used to check the purity and quantity of every magnetically sorted T cell population. From each sorted fraction, genomic DNA was isolated and quantified by UV absorbance on a Nanodrop 2000c.

Using the deep immunoSEQ assay, multiplex PCR amplified TCR CDR3 regions from genomic DNA. For each cell subset, the extracted genomic DNA was distributed evenly across all wells of several immunoSEQ 96-well plates, and each plate served as one replicate. For sorted subsets, about 220 ng of genomic DNA, equivalent to 25,000 to 35,000 T cell genomes, went into each replicate PCR. Purified libraries were measured with a Qubit 3.0 fluorometer, size-checked on a Bioanalyzer 2100, and measured again with the KAPA Library Quantification kit. Each immunoSEQ 96-well plate was sequenced on its own single-read 150-cycle Illumina NextSeq 550 flow cell. As for how the authors treated the data: Because only junctional sequences without quality scores were contained in the immunoSEQ output, filtering matching that applied to full-length reads could not be performed. To assign V/J genes and CDR3, sequences were annotated against IMGT germline references using PyIR, a Python wrapper for IgBLAST v1.9. Any read was removed if the V/J assignment was weak (E-value above 1e-6), the CDR3 was missing, or the read contained stop codons, out-of-frame junctions, or ambiguous translated residues. V3J clonotypes were defined by identical inferred V gene, J gene, and CDR3 amino acid sequence. The percentage overlap between two repertoires was calculated by dividing the number of shared unique clonotypes by the size of the smaller repertoire. Richness of each repertoire was evaluated using RTK rarefaction, the Chao1 estimator, and Recon v2.1 estimates of unobserved clonotypes. OLGA was used to compute generation probabilities for all TCRbeta clonotypes that the gDNA method yielded from a handful of donors. Entries here come from immuneACCESS through TCRdb and include only in-frame sequences with V and J called. Some clones fail to appear in such tables; in the studies checked, an unresolved V gene covers under half of the shortfall, and the cause of the remainder is unknown. V, J and clone size are taken as reported in that table, and D and trimming were inferred from the DNA itself. The sample table lists 950,000 to 1,300,000 clones, about 74% of them with a count of one. The ten most abundant clones make up about 1.5% of the sample.

The sample consisted of memory CD4+ T cells sorted from blood. What the cell subset or site label conveys for this sample: CD45RA-negative fraction. The V and J genes are TRBV19 and TRBJ2-7; the junction holds 7 bases that match TRBD1. The receptor's source is a man aged 18 to 29 in good health. CDR3 reads: CASSQDRVSGEQYF. The bases are TGTGCCAGTAGCCAAGACAGGGTATCAGGAGAGCAGTACTTC.